A single sample is the source of the 26 T cell receptor beta chains below, sequenced in a study of T-cell memory formation after mild COVID-19. TCRdb reprocessed the 5' RACE reads via MiXCR and lists one record per CDR3 protein. The sample has roughly 120,000 distinct CDR3 sequences, approximately 16% seen once. The sequencing input was PBMCs or a T cell subset sorted from them (not recorded which). These receptors all stem from an adult woman who had mild COVID-19 (a few samples of this study predate the infection). Cell type and time point are not known.

The V call is TRBV10-3, the J call TRBJ2-3; D uncertain. Germline CDR1 and CDR2: ENHRY and SYGVKD. V lost 3 bases, J lost 6 bases, and 19 bases lay in between. This CDR3 is 16 amino acids long. CDR3 residues: CAISDSHIWFNDTQYF. The CDR3 DNA reads as TGTGCCATCAGTGATTCGCATATCTGGTTTAATGATACGCAGTATTTT.

V gene TRBV20-1 combines with J gene TRBJ2-7, with 11 bases that match TRBD2. The length of the CDR3 is 15 residues. V was pared by 5 bases and J by 0 bases, with 6 bases of the junction left unmatched. Germline values: CDR1 DFQATT, CDR2 SNEGSKA (reference sequence). Here the CDR3 reads CSAHTGTSGSYEQYF. CDR3 in DNA: TGCAGTGCTCACACCGGGACTAGCGGCTCCTACGAGCAGTACTTC.

This sequence joins TRBV19 and TRBJ2-1; 7 bases map to TRBD2. The CDR3 spans 17 residues. Trimming took 7 bases from V and 0 from J; bases not matched to a gene: 12. CDR1 is LNHDA, CDR2 SQIVND, per germline (reference sequence). The CDR3 region is CASNVGGPLSSYNEQFF. The CDR3, as DNA: TGTGCCAGTAACGTGGGAGGGCCCCTAAGCTCCTACAATGAGCAGTTCTTC.

The chain carries TRBV29-1 and TRBJ2-3, with 8 bases lining up with TRBD2. V was clipped by 5 bases and J by 1 base; unmatched bases: 11. CDR3 length: 16 residues. The germline gives CDR1 SQVTM, CDR2 ANQGSEA. The CDR3 spells CSVLAGWADRTDTQYF. The CDR3 DNA follows: TGCAGCGTTTTAGCGGGATGGGCCGATCGCACAGATACGCAGTATTTT.

This clonotype turned up a few times. This chain connects TRBV3-1 to TRBJ1-2; D remains unclear. V gave up 6 bases and J gave up 2 bases, with 16 bases separating them. The germline V gene has CDR1 LGHDT and CDR2 YNNKEL (reference sequence). This CDR3 region has 15 residues. CDR3 amino acids: CASSPEVQQNYGYTF. The DNA for the CDR3 is TGTGCCAGCAGTCCAGAAGTACAACAAAACTATGGCTACACCTTC.

This clonotype was detected ten times or more. This chain connects TRBV7-9 to TRBJ2-7, with 7 bases matching TRBD1. Germline trimming cut 1 base from V and 5 bases from J; bases unmatched to any gene: 8. The CDR3 is 15 residues long. Germline assignment: CDR1 SEHNR and CDR2 FQNEAQ (reference sequence). CDR3 residues: CASSLVNRGVDEQYF. Here the CDR3 DNA reads TGTGCCAGCAGCTTAGTGAACAGGGGTGTGGACGAGCAGTACTTC. Full variable domain (remainder filled in from reference TRBV7-9 and TRBJ2-7): DTGVSQNPRHKITKRGQNVTFRCDPISEHNRLYWYRQTLGQGPEFLTYFQNEAQLEKSRLLSDRFSAERPKGSFSTLEIQRTEQGDSAMYLCASSLVNRGVDEQYFGPGTRLTVT.

The chain couples TRBV7-3 to TRBJ2-1, with TRBD1 matching 11 bases. Trimming took 0 bases from V and 7 from J; bases not matched to a gene: 8. Germline CDR1 and CDR2: SGHTA and FQGTGA. The CDR3 is made up of 17 amino acids. CDR3 region: CASSLTFEGQGENEQFF. CDR3 bases: TGTGCCAGCAGCTTAACGTTCGAGGGACAGGGGGAGAATGAGCAGTTCTTC.

This clonotype came up a few times. V usage is TRBV27 and J usage is TRBJ2-3, with TRBD2 matching over 9 bases. The CDR3 loop spans 16 amino acids. Unmatched junction bases numbered 14, after V lost 8 bases and J lost 5 bases. The V gene's germline CDR1 is MNHEY and CDR2 SMNVEV (reference sequence). This CDR3 is CASLASAGGPLDTQYF. In DNA, the CDR3 is TGTGCCAGCCTCGCTAGCGCGGGGGGGCCGTTAGATACGCAGTATTTT.

The V call is TRBV4-3, the J call TRBJ2-7, with D maybe TRBD2 (5 bases). The germline CDR1 and CDR2 sequences are LGHNA and YSLEER. V was shortened by 0 bases and J by 3 bases, with 9 bases between the two germline ends. The CDR3 extends over 14 amino acids. The CDR3 coding sequence is TGCGCCAGCAGCCAAGACGACTATAACTACGAGCAGTACTTC. Translating gives CASSQDDYNYEQYF.

This clonotype was recorded at least ten times. The chain employs TRBV12-3 or TRBV12-4 and TRBJ2-1; the D gene is possibly TRBD2 (6 bases). V dropped 6 bases and J dropped 3 bases, with 15 bases sitting between them. CDR3 size: 15 residues. The CDR3 spells CASSLGRSGYNEQFF. The CDR3 bases are TGTGCCAGCAGCCTCGGGAGAAGCGGCTACAATGAGCAGTTCTTC.

The CDR3: CASSNPQGYEQYF. In DNA form, the CDR3 reads TGTGCCAGTAGTAACCCTCAGGGCTACGAGCAGTACTTC. This chain links TRBV19 with TRBJ2-7, with a possible D match to TRBD1 (5 bases). V dropped 4 bases and J dropped 3 bases, with 10 bases sitting between them. Germline V gene data show CDR1 as LNHDA and CDR2 as SQIVND (reference sequence). The CDR3 runs 13 residues.

The gene calls are TRBV5-6 and TRBJ2-3, with D unclear. Trimming shortened V by 0 bases and J by 3 bases, and 8 bases separated the two germline ends. Per germline, CDR1 SGHDT and CDR2 YYEEEE. The CDR3 extends over 14 amino acids. CDR3 sequence: CASSLVPQTDTQYF. CDR3 in DNA: TGTGCCAGCAGCTTGGTACCCCAGACAGATACGCAGTATTTT.

This clonotype was detected only a few times. The chain combines TRBV7-9 with TRBJ2-3, with D hard to call. The germline CDR1 and CDR2 sequences are SEHNR and FQNEAQ (reference sequence). CDR3 length equals 15 residues. The ends were cut back, 5 bases at V and 0 bases at J, with 12 bases in the middle. The CDR3 is CASSVQPISTDTQYF. Here the CDR3 DNA reads TGTGCCAGCAGCGTACAGCCTATAAGCACAGATACGCAGTATTTT.

This clonotype turned up a few times. As DNA, the CDR3 is TGCGCCAGCACTAGAGGGACAGGGGAGTATGGCTACACCTTC. Translated: CASTRGTGEYGYTF. The J gene is TRBJ1-2, the V gene TRBV5-1, with 10 nucleotides matching TRBD1. Germline lookup yields CDR1 SGHRS and CDR2 YFSETQ. The CDR3 covers 14 residues. The V gene end was trimmed by 6 bases and the J gene end by 5 bases; junction bases not matched to a gene: 7.

This clonotype was counted many times. The chain links TRBV5-1 to TRBJ2-7; TRBD1 is a possible D gene (6 bases). CDR1 and CDR2 from the germline V gene are SGHRS and YFSETQ. The CDR3 sequence is 13 residues long. Trimming cost V 6 bases and J 0 bases, with 10 bases left between them. For the CDR3, the DNA is TGCGCCAGCATCCCAGGGGACTCCTACGAGCAGTACTTC. Its protein is CASIPGDSYEQYF. Full variable domain (outside the CDR3, taken from reference TRBV5-1 and TRBJ2-7): KAGVTQTPRYLIKTRGQQVTLSCSPISGHRSVSWYQQTPGQGLQFLFEYFSETQRNKGNFPGRFSGRQFSNSRSEMNVSTLELGDSALYLCASIPGDSYEQYFGPGTRLTVT.

J is TRBJ1-2 and V is TRBV24-1, with D perhaps matching TRBD1 (5 bases). Trimming removed 4 bases at V and 6 bases at J, with 5 bases between. Germline V gene data show CDR1 as KGHDR and CDR2 as SFDVKD. The CDR3 runs to 11 residues. CDR3 protein: CATSDRDGYTF. The CDR3, as DNA: TGTGCCACCAGTGACAGGGATGGCTACACCTTC.

The gene calls are TRBV11-2 and TRBJ2-3, with TRBD2 matching over 13 bases. CDR3 length: 19 amino acids. V shed 0 bases and J 2 bases; nucleotides not matched to a gene: 8. The germline V gene has CDR1 SGHAT and CDR2 FQNNGV. The CDR3: CASSLDGLAGVPTTDTQYF. In nucleotides, the CDR3 is TGTGCCAGCAGCTTAGATGGACTAGCGGGAGTCCCCACCACAGATACGCAGTATTTT.

A few counts support this clonotype. V is TRBV7-3 and J is TRBJ2-1; 8 nucleotides agree with TRBD2. This CDR3 has 15 amino acids. Germline V gene sequence: CDR1 SGHTA, CDR2 FQGTGA. J was trimmed by 9 bases and V by 5 bases; bases with no gene match: 12. The CDR3 protein is CASSLTRTSLGEQFF. The DNA for the CDR3 is TGTGCCAGCAGCCTTACTAGGACTAGCCTGGGTGAGCAGTTCTTC.

V is TRBV6-6 and J is TRBJ2-5; D is undetermined. The CDR3 runs to 14 residues. Germline loops: CDR1 MNHNY, CDR2 SVGAGI (reference sequence). With 4 bases removed from V and 0 bases from J, the gap between germline ends came to 9 bases. The CDR3 DNA sequence: TGTGCCAGCAGTTTGTCCCAGTACCAAGAGACCCAGTACTTC. This translates into CASSLSQYQETQYF.

The CDR3 DNA follows: TGCGCCAGCAGCTGGGGCAGGGTAGGACAAGAGACCCAGTACTTC. Translating it yields CASSWGRVGQETQYF. The chain combines TRBV5-1 with TRBJ2-5, with D perhaps TRBD1 (5 bases). This CDR3 is built from 15 residues. V was shortened by 3 bases and J by 2 bases, with 14 bases between the two germline ends. Germline V gene sequence: CDR1 SGHRS, CDR2 YFSETQ.

V usage is TRBV15 and J usage is TRBJ2-1; 7 positions agree with TRBD2. The germline V gene has CDR1 LNHNV and CDR2 YYDKDF (reference sequence). The ends lost 5 bases at V and 0 bases at J; junction bases unmatched: 7. The CDR3 totals 16 residues. CDR3 in DNA: TGTGCCACCAGCGTTGAGCGGGGAAGCTCCTACAATGAGCAGTTCTTC. Protein sequence: CATSVERGSSYNEQFF. Together with reference TRBV15 and TRBJ2-1, the CDR3 gives the full variable domain: DAMVIQNPRYQVTQFGKPVTLSCSQTLNHNVMYWYQQKSSQAPKLLFHYYDKDFNNEADTPDNFQSRRPNTSFCFLDIRSPGLGDTAMYLCATSVERGSSYNEQFFGPGTRLTVL.

This clonotype was found a few times. V gene TRBV2 combines with J gene TRBJ1-5; D is perhaps TRBD1 (6 bases). CDR3 length: 13 amino acids. The V gene's germline CDR1 is SNHLY and CDR2 FYNNEI. V lost 4 bases to trimming and J lost 7 bases, with 11 bases between them. The CDR3 loop reads CASSATGRQPQHF. The CDR3 DNA sequence: TGTGCCAGCAGTGCGACAGGACGGCAGCCCCAGCATTTT.

V gene TRBV5-1 combines with J gene TRBJ2-3, with 8 bases fitting TRBD2. Germline CDR1 reads SGHRS; CDR2 reads YFSETQ. V lost 6 bases to trimming and J lost 5 bases; unmatched junction nucleotides: 8. CDR3 length: 14 amino acids. The CDR3 here is CASMETSVRDTQYF. For the CDR3, the DNA is TGCGCCAGCATGGAGACTAGCGTAAGAGATACGCAGTATTTT.

This clonotype was picked up a small number of times. The rearrangement links TRBV7-9 to TRBJ2-1; 15 bases match TRBD2. V lost 5 bases to trimming and J lost 8 bases; unmatched junction nucleotides: 4. Germline V gene sequence: CDR1 SEHNR, CDR2 FQNEAQ (reference sequence). The CDR3 has 15 residues. CDR3 in DNA: TGTGCCAGCAGCCCCGGGACTAGCGGGAGGCATGAGCAGTTCTTC. Translation gives CASSPGTSGRHEQFF.

The gene calls are TRBV29-1 and TRBJ2-3; D is perhaps TRBD1 or TRBD2 (7 bases each). Germline-derived CDR1 and CDR2 are SQVTM and ANQGSEA. V was shortened by 2 bases and J by 3 bases, with 15 bases between the two germline ends. The CDR3 length is 15 residues. DNA for the CDR3: TGCAGCGTTGAAAAGGGGGCGGGAGCAACAGATACGCAGTATTTT. Protein: CSVEKGAGATDTQYF.

A few counts support this clonotype. The rearrangement uses TRBV7-9 and TRBJ1-5, with a weak D call TRBD1 (6 bases). The V end was cut by 1 base, the J end by 0 bases, with 13 bases between. This CDR3 has 17 residues. Germline V gene data show CDR1 as SEHNR and CDR2 as FQNEAQ (reference sequence). The CDR3 here is CASSLDGRGRSNQPQHF. CDR3 sequence (DNA): TGTGCCAGCAGCTTAGATGGCAGGGGCCGTAGCAATCAGCCCCAGCATTTT.